This T cell receptor beta chain is from a study of blood T cell repertoires in COVID-19 (dated by TCRdb to about 2020). Background for the entire study: Samples from collaborators originated in the United States, Italy and Spain and spanned both the acute and convalescent phases of COVID-19. The prospective study material was composed of cDNA or gDNA derived from T cells, B-cell-depleted T cells, or PBMCs. Subjects who had been exposed to COVID-19, were actively infected with it, or had recovered from it provided the deeply sampled blood TCRbeta repertoires that made up the dataset. The repertoires were released in a freely available public database intended as a resource for research on the immune response to SARS-CoV-2. The samples were drawn from the first 160 participants of the ongoing ImmuneRACE study and from 1,254 subjects provided by 6 global collaborators. Sample metadata almost always included a de-identified subject ID, COVID-19 status, age in years and sex. HLA class I and class II types, where available, came from metadata supplied by the sample provider rather than from assay-based typing. The paper as a whole reports these results and caveats: The amount of clinical and demographic metadata varied by source and participant and was provided uncurated.

A remark on this clone: Its specific antigen is unknown. Base qualities are not recorded, but no much larger clone differs from it by a single base.

TCRbeta CDR3 regions were amplified from genomic DNA by means of the immunoSEQ Assay, a bias-controlled multiplex PCR. On the study's bioinformatics: Within the assay, amplification of reference gene primers was used to estimate how many nucleated cells each sample contained. To quantify the absolute abundance of each unique TCRbeta CDR3 rearrangement, sequence reads were collapsed and filtered. For each sample, productive Simpson clonality was calculated as the square root of Simpson's diversity index over productive rearrangements. TCRdb retrieved this table from immuneACCESS and kept in-frame rearrangements only. Not all clones are present; in checked studies, unresolved V genes account for under half, and no reason is known for the remainder. That table gives V, J and clone size, and the DNA gave D and trimming. Across this sample there are under 200,000 clones, with more than 75% seen only once. 6% of the sample is held by the ten biggest clonotypes.

V is clipped by 6 bases and J by 8 bases, and the sequence between their germline boundaries is 16 bases long. Inclusive of the bounding cysteine and phenylalanine, the CDR3 is 13 residues long. Only CDR3 DNA remains: 39 bases, in frame from the first base. CDR1 MNHEY and CDR2 SVGAGI were looked up in the germline V gene. Collaborating institutions collected whole blood in K2EDTA tubes following their own protocols. Collaborator samples were shipped for TCRbeta analysis as frozen whole blood, isolated PBMCs, or DNA extracted from either sample type. The source material was peripheral blood. This receptor was obtained from a man aged 35-49 years with active or convalescent COVID-19. This receptor chain uses TRBV6-5 and TRBJ1-1, with an unclear D gene assignment. At the DNA level, the sequence is TGTGCCAGCAGCGGGGAACTTAATCAGGAAGCTTTCTTT. Translated, it gives CASSGELNQEAFF.